The rows below give T cell receptor beta chains drawn from one sample of a study of T cells in localized non-small cell lung cancer. The method was immunoSEQ multiplex PCR; TCRdb's version includes in-frame clones alone and lacks a portion of them. In the table there are about 18,000 clones, roughly four fifths of which are singletons. This specimen consisted of peripheral blood, obtained before any cancer treatment. All receptors derive from a female donor older than 55 with stage I lung adenocarcinoma. CDR3s include the opening cysteine and the closing phenylalanine or tryptophan. The D gene is left open where the match is weak. Only some rows state a clone size, as once, few, many or a class for expanded clones.

J: TRBJ1-6; size: NA; V: TRBV28; D: NA; CDR3: CASSLYSSNSPLHF; DNA: TGTGCCAGCAGTTTATACAGCTCTAATTCACCCCTCCACTTT
J: TRBJ1-1; size: NA; V: TRBV30; D: NA; CDR3: CAWKKNTEAFF; DNA: TGTGCCTGGAAGAAGAACACTGAAGCTTTCTTT
J: TRBJ2-6; size: NA; V: TRBV9; D: NA; CDR3: CASSVQVGYGANVLTF; DNA: TGTGCCAGCAGCGTACAGGTGGGGTATGGGGCCAACGTCCTGACTTTC
J: TRBJ1-1; size: NA; V: TRBV9; D: TRBD1; CDR3: CASSPGTGKAFF; DNA: TGTGCCAGCAGTCCCGGGACAGGGAAAGCTTTCTTT
J: TRBJ2-1; size: NA; V: TRBV11-3; D: TRBD1; CDR3: CASSSRSGQGSYNEQFF; DNA: TGTGCCAGCAGCTCCCGAAGCGGACAGGGGTCCTACAATGAGCAGTTCTTC
J: TRBJ1-1; size: NA; V: TRBV2; D: NA; CDR3: CASSVTEAFF; DNA: TGTGCCAGCAGTGTAACTGAAGCTTTCTTT
J: TRBJ1-3; size: NA; V: TRBV4-1; D: NA; CDR3: CASSQGIVGNTIYF; DNA: TGCGCCAGCAGCCAAGGCATAGTCGGAAACACCATATATTTT
J: TRBJ2-1; size: NA; V: TRBV7-9; D: TRBD2; CDR3: CASSSYRLAGRYNEQFF; DNA: TGTGCCAGCAGCTCCTACCGACTAGCGGGGAGGTACAATGAGCAGTTCTTC
J: TRBJ2-1; size: NA; V: TRBV15; D: TRBD2; CDR3: CATSRSGTSGGSYNEQFF; DNA: TGTGCCACCAGCAGATCAGGGACTAGCGGGGGGAGTTACAATGAGCAGTTCTTC
J: TRBJ1-5; size: NA; V: TRBV6-1; D: TRBD1; CDR3: CASSEGQGYSNQPQHF; DNA: TGTGCCAGCAGTGAGGGACAGGGGTATAGCAATCAGCCCCAGCATTTT
J: TRBJ2-1; size: once; V: TRBV6-1; D: NA; CDR3: CASSESTGARYNEQFF; DNA: TGTGCCAGCAGTGAATCCACGGGGGCAAGGTACAATGAGCAGTTCTTC
J: TRBJ1-2; size: once; V: TRBV5-5; D: NA; CDR3: CASSAWGPHGYTF; DNA: TGTGCCAGCAGCGCCTGGGGGCCCCATGGCTACACCTTC
J: TRBJ1-1; size: NA; V: TRBV7-2; D: TRBD1; CDR3: CASSLASTGVNTEAFF; DNA: TGTGCCAGCAGCTTAGCTTCGACAGGGGTGAACACTGAAGCTTTCTTT
J: TRBJ2-7; size: NA; V: TRBV7-7; D: NA; CDR3: CASSRLARGSYEQYF; DNA: TGTGCCAGCAGCCGTCTAGCGCGAGGTTCCTACGAGCAGTACTTC
J: TRBJ1-1; size: NA; V: TRBV5-6; D: NA; CDR3: CASSLSGQMGRAFF; DNA: TGTGCCAGCAGCTTGTCCGGACAGATGGGGAGAGCTTTCTTT
J: TRBJ1-2; size: NA; V: TRBV7-8; D: TRBD1; CDR3: CASSLLGQGFYGYTF; DNA: TGTGCCAGCAGCTTACTCGGACAGGGTTTTTATGGCTACACCTTC
J: TRBJ1-4; size: NA; V: TRBV9; D: NA; CDR3: CASSSEDGDGNEKLFF; DNA: TGTGCCAGCAGCTCCGAGGACGGGGATGGTAATGAAAAACTGTTTTTT
J: TRBJ1-6; size: NA; V: TRBV2; D: TRBD1; CDR3: CASWGQALGGRSPLHF; DNA: TGTGCCAGCTGGGGACAGGCCCTCGGAGGGCGTTCACCCCTCCACTTT
J: TRBJ2-7; size: NA; V: TRBV6-5; D: NA; CDR3: CASSSHPSYEQYF; DNA: TGTGCCAGCAGTTCTCATCCCAGCTACGAGCAGTACTTC
J: TRBJ2-7; size: NA; V: TRBV6-5; D: TRBD1; CDR3: CASGQGELEQYF; DNA: TGTGCCAGTGGACAGGGGGAACTCGAGCAGTACTTC
J: TRBJ1-2; size: NA; V: TRBV7-3; D: TRBD1; CDR3: CASSLHPGQGNNYGYTF; DNA: TGTGCCAGCAGCTTACATCCGGGACAGGGGAATAACTATGGCTACACCTTC
J: TRBJ1-4; size: NA; V: TRBV7-9; D: TRBD1; CDR3: CASSPRTGGEKLFF; DNA: TGTGCCAGCAGCCCCCGGACAGGAGGCGAAAAACTGTTTTTT